One and the same sample provided the 15 T cell receptor beta chains below, sequenced in a study of beta chain features in type 1 diabetes. cDNA synthesis used the whole RNA isolate, giving expressed TCRB sequences. Profiling relied on immunoSEQ multiplex PCR, and the TCRdb table lists in-frame clones only, not all of them. Of fewer than 250,000 clones listed, approximately 70% are singletons. The material sequenced was naive CD4+ T cells from blood. These receptors came from a man under 40 in good health.

V is TRBV30 and J is TRBJ2-3, with 11 bases matching TRBD2. V was pared by 1 base and J by 4 bases, with 7 bases of the junction left unmatched. The germline V gene encodes CDR1 GTSNPN and CDR2 SVGIG (reference sequence). The CDR3 has 16 residues. The CDR3 spells CAWSDSGRAGADTQYF. In nucleotides, the CDR3 is TGTGCCTGGAGTGATAGCGGGAGGGCCGGGGCAGATACGCAGTATTTT.

This rearrangement joins TRBV7-2 to TRBJ2-7; possibly TRBD2 for D (6 bases). V was trimmed by 4 bases and J by 3 bases, leaving 10 bases between them. Germline V gene data show CDR1 as SGHTA and CDR2 as FQGNSA. The CDR3 has 13 residues. CDR3: CASSYGTFYEQYF. The CDR3 DNA sequence: TGTGCCAGCAGCTACGGGACTTTCTACGAGCAGTACTTC.

This chain uses TRBV30 with TRBJ1-1; 7 bases match TRBD1. Germline CDR1 is GTSNPN and CDR2 is SVGIG (reference sequence). After removal of 4 bases from V and 6 bases from J, the junction contained 5 bases not matched to a gene. The CDR3 spans 12 residues. As DNA, the CDR3 is TGTGCCTGGATGAGGGGGCAGGCTGAAGCTTTCTTT. It yields the protein CAWMRGQAEAFF.

This clone was seen more than once but under ten times. This chain connects TRBV29-1 to TRBJ2-1; D is perhaps TRBD2 (6 bases). This CDR3 is 17 amino acids long. Trimming stripped 8 bases from V and 8 bases from J, with 31 bases between. Germline lookup yields CDR1 SQVTM and CDR2 ANQGSEA. The CDR3 DNA reads as TGCAGCCCCCGCACACGGATTCCCGGGAGTCCCCTCGATGAGCAGTTCTTC. Residues: CSPRTRIPGSPLDEQFF.

This chain joins TRBV7-9 and TRBJ1-5, with TRBD1 matching 7 bases. This CDR3 is built from 14 residues. CDR1 is SEHNR and CDR2 is FQNEAQ in the germline V gene (reference sequence). V shed 5 bases and J 4 bases; nucleotides not matched to a gene: 5. CDR3: CASSPLTGNQPQHF. CDR3 nucleotide sequence: TGTGCCAGCAGCCCCCTGACAGGGAATCAGCCCCAGCATTTT.

This sequence joins TRBV13 and TRBJ2-5, with 7 bases identical to TRBD1. The CDR3 extends over 13 amino acids. The germline gives CDR1 PRHDT, CDR2 FYEKMQ (reference sequence). V dropped 8 bases and J dropped 3; count of bases not matched to a gene: 6. In nucleotides, the CDR3 is TGTGCCAGCCACAGGGGCGTTGAAGAGACCCAGTACTTC. Amino acids: CASHRGVEETQYF. The full variable domain, completed using reference TRBV13 and TRBJ2-5, is AAGVIQSPRHLIKEKRETATLKCYPIPRHDTVYWYQQGPGQDPQFLISFYEKMQSDKGSIPDRFSAQQFSDYHSELNMSSLELGDSALYFCASHRGVEETQYFGPGTRLLVL.

The chain uses TRBV30 and TRBJ1-1; D possibly corresponds to TRBD1 (5 bases). Trimming pared 2 bases from V and 0 bases from J, leaving 13 bases between. CDR1 and CDR2 from the germline V gene are GTSNPN and SVGIG (reference sequence). This CDR3 region has 15 residues. CDR3: CAWSFLAGLNTEAFF. DNA for the CDR3: TGTGCCTGGAGTTTCCTCGCGGGGCTGAACACTGAAGCTTTCTTT.

The gene calls are TRBV30 and TRBJ2-7, with D hard to call. This CDR3 is 13 amino acids long. CDR1 and CDR2 (germline): GTSNPN, SVGIG (reference sequence). With 2 bases removed from V and 1 base from J, the gap between germline ends came to 9 bases. DNA of the CDR3: TGTGCCTGGAGTTCAGGCCGGTCCTACGAGCAGTACTTC. It yields the protein CAWSSGRSYEQYF.

This clone occurred a few times. The J gene is TRBJ2-5, the V gene TRBV29-1; a weak D match, TRBD1 (5 bases). CDR1 SQVTM and CDR2 ANQGSEA come from the germline V gene. The CDR3 length is 13 residues. V was trimmed by 5 bases and J by 0 bases, leaving 10 bases between them. The CDR3 loop is CSVRKGDQETQYF. As DNA, the CDR3 is TGCAGCGTTCGTAAAGGGGACCAAGAGACCCAGTACTTC.

This clone occurred a few times. This chain's CDR3 is CASSSRRPDEQYF. The CDR3 bases are TGTGCCAGCAGTTCCCGACGGCCAGACGAGCAGTACTTC. J is TRBJ2-7 and V is TRBV28; no reliable D call. V gave up 4 bases and J gave up 5 bases, with 12 bases separating them. This CDR3 is built from 13 residues. Germline CDR1 MDHEN, CDR2 SYDVKM.

The chain couples TRBV10-3 to TRBJ2-1; D is undetermined. The V end lost 5 bases, the J end lost 5 bases, and 16 bases lay between the germline ends. The CDR3 is made up of 15 amino acids. Per germline, CDR1 ENHRY and CDR2 SYGVKD. The CDR3 nucleotides are TGTGCCATCAGTTTGACCTTCCCTCTCGACAATGAGCAGTTCTTC. Translating it yields CAISLTFPLDNEQFF.

This rearrangement joins TRBV30 to TRBJ2-7; D is possibly TRBD1 or TRBD2 (5 bases each). Per germline, CDR1 GTSNPN and CDR2 SVGIG (reference sequence). CDR3 size: 11 residues. Trimming took 2 bases from V and 6 from J, leaving 8 bases between them. CDR3 residues: CAWSMGVEQYF. CDR3 sequence (DNA): TGTGCCTGGAGTATGGGGGTCGAGCAGTACTTC.

This clone has just a few counts. This chain connects TRBV10-3 to TRBJ1-1; 7 bases agree with TRBD1. V was clipped by 6 bases and J by 1 base; unmatched bases: 5. Per germline, CDR1 ENHRY and CDR2 SYGVKD. The CDR3 runs to 14 residues. CDR3 bases: TGTGCCATCAGATGGACAGGAGAGAACACTGAAGCTTTCTTT. The encoded protein is CAIRWTGENTEAFF.

The chain uses TRBV30 and TRBJ1-1; 7 positions agree with TRBD1. This CDR3 comprises 13 residues. V gave up 4 bases and J gave up 5 bases; unmatched junction bases: 7. The V gene's germline CDR1 is GTSNPN and CDR2 SVGIG (reference sequence). CDR3 nucleotides: TGTGCCTGGAAAAGCAGGGGGAGGACTGAAGCTTTCTTT. The encoded protein is CAWKSRGRTEAFF. Complete variable domain (other parts from reference TRBV30 and TRBJ1-1): SQTIHQWPATLVQPVGSPLSLECTVEGTSNPNLYWYRQAAGRGLQLLFYSVGIGQISSEVPQNLSASRPQDRQFILSSKKLLLSDSGFYLCAWKSRGRTEAFFGQGTRLTVV.

The chain recombines TRBV7-2 with TRBJ2-7; tentative D call: TRBD1 (6 bases). Trimming pared 0 bases from V and 3 bases from J, leaving 15 bases between. CDR1 and CDR2 from the germline V gene are SGHTA and FQGNSA. The CDR3 loop spans 16 amino acids. CDR3 sequence reads: CASSLALAGANYEQYF. Written as DNA, the CDR3 is TGTGCCAGCAGCTTAGCGCTGGCAGGGGCTAACTACGAGCAGTACTTC.